This entry concerns a single T cell receptor (beta chain). Antigen specificity is unknown. Primers included in the PCR were 60 Vbeta and 13 Jbeta primers. Sequenced by immunoSEQ multiplex PCR; TCRdb stores in-frame clones only, minus some. The profile shows over 85,000 clones, 7.5% to 8.5% of them singletons. These data belong to a study of cytomegalovirus exposure and HLA in healthy donors. Study as a whole: Unique TCRs from HLA-typed donors, some 85 million of them, were held in an early data release.

Study-level results: Earlier results showed most TCR beta V segments being productive about 87% or about 30% of the time.

Per the germline V gene, CDR1 is LNHDA and CDR2 is SQIVND (reference sequence). With 6 bases clipped from V and 3 bases from J, the junction kept 9 bases outside the gene matches. The CDR3 spans 15 residues. The source of this sequence is a man between 45 and 60 years old in good health and CMV-seronegative. The V and J genes are TRBV19 and TRBJ2-7; 9 bases fit TRBD1. Sequences were obtained from PBMCs. CDR3 nucleotide sequence: TGTGCCAGTAGCGAGGACAGGGGAAGGAACTACGAGCAGTACTTC. It translates to CASSEDRGRNYEQYF.